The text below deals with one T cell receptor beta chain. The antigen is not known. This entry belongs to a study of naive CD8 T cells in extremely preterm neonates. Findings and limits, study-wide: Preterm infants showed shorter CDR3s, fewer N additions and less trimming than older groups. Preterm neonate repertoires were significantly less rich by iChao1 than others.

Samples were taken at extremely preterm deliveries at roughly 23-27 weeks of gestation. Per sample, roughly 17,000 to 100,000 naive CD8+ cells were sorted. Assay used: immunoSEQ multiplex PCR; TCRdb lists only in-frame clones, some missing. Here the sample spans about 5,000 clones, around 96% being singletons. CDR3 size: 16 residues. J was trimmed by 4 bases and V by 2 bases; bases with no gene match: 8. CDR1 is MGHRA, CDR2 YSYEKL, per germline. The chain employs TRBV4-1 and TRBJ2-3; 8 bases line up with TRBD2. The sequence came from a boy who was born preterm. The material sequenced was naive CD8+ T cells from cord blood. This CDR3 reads CASSQQGLAGADTQYF. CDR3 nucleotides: TGCGCCAGCAGCCAACAAGGACTAGCCGGGGCAGATACGCAGTATTTT.